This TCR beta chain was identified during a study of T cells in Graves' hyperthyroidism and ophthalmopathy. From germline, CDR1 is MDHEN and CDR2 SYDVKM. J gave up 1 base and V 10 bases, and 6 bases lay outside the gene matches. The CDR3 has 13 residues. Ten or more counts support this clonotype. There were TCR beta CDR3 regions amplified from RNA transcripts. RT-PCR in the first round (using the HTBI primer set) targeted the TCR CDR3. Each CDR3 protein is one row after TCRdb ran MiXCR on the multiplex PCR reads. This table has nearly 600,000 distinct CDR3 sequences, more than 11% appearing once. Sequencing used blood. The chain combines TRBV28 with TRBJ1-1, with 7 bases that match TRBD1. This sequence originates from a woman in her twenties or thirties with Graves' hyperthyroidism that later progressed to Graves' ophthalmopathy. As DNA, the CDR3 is TGTGCCATTCGACAGGGACCGAACACTGAAGCTTTCTTT. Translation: CAIRQGPNTEAFF. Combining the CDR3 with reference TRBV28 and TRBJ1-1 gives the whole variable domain DVKVTQSSRYLVKRTGEKVFLECVQDMDHENMFWYRQDPGLGLRLIYFSYDVKMKEKGDIPEGYSVSREKKERFSLILESASTNQTSMYLCAIRQGPNTEAFFGQGTRLTVV.